Shown below are 15 T cell receptor beta chains from a single sample sequenced in a study of Ad26.COV2.S vaccination and SARS-CoV-2 variants. The treatment is: some 20 received Ad26.COV2.S at low or high dose, single or two shots; about 5 received placebo; per-sample allocation not given. Specimens were obtained on day 63 following the first vaccine or placebo injection. The protocol was immunoSEQ multiplex PCR, while the TCRdb copy is restricted to in-frame clones and leaves out a portion. The sample lists about 460,000 clones; 89% were seen once. The sample consisted of peripheral blood, taken in a trial of Ad26.COV2.S vaccine versus placebo. Every receptor here comes from a person aged 18-60 years who received the Ad26.COV2.S COVID-19 vaccine or a placebo.

The chain has TRBV7-9 and TRBJ2-3; D gene ambiguous. This CDR3 has 12 amino acids. Germline lookup yields CDR1 SEHNR and CDR2 FQNEAQ (reference sequence). Trimming shortened V by 4 bases and J by 4 bases, and 6 bases separated the two germline ends. The CDR3 reads CASSYSADTQYF. CDR3 coding DNA: TGTGCCAGCAGCTACTCCGCAGATACGCAGTATTTT.

The CDR3, as DNA: TGTGCCACCAGTGATCCCTCTAGCGGGTCCGGGGAGCTGTTTTTT. Its protein product is CATSDPSSGSGELFF. The gene calls are TRBV24-1 and TRBJ2-2, with 8 positions matching TRBD2. V was pared by 3 bases and J by 6 bases, with 5 bases of the junction left unmatched. Germline CDR1 KGHDR, CDR2 SFDVKD. The CDR3 covers 15 residues.

The V gene is TRBV30, the J gene TRBJ1-4; 9 bases are shared with TRBD1. Looked up from germline, CDR1 is GTSNPN and CDR2 is SVGIG (reference sequence). The CDR3 spans 15 residues. V dropped 2 bases and J dropped 3; count of bases not matched to a gene: 4. The CDR3, as DNA: TGTGCCTGGAGTAACAGGGGGCTCCCTAATGAAAAACTGTTTTTT. Its translation: CAWSNRGLPNEKLFF.

The chain has TRBV5-1 and TRBJ2-7; D is unresolved. Germline CDR1 and CDR2: SGHRS and YFSETQ. Deletions cut 0 bases from V and 5 bases from J, with 15 bases between. This CDR3 is built from 15 residues. The CDR3 coding sequence is TGCGCCAGCAGCTTGGGACTCAGGTTTTCCGACGAGCAGTACTTC. It encodes CASSLGLRFSDEQYF.

This clone has only one observation. The rearrangement uses TRBV7-3 and TRBJ2-7; 8 bases match TRBD1. CDR1 and CDR2 from the germline V gene are SGHTA and FQGTGA. J gave up 12 bases and V 2 bases, and 15 bases lay outside the gene matches. CDR3 length equals 15 residues. The CDR3 region has the DNA TGTGCCAGCAGCTTACCCCGACAGGGGAGGCGGGTTCTGTACTTC. As protein: CASSLPRQGRRVLYF.

The chain uses TRBV28 and TRBJ2-2; D ambiguous. Germline-derived CDR1 and CDR2 are MDHEN and SYDVKM. CDR3 size: 13 residues. V lost 6 bases to trimming and J lost 5 bases, with 10 bases between them. CDR3 sequence: CASRPRRTGELFF. In DNA form, the CDR3 reads TGTGCCAGCAGACCTAGAAGGACCGGGGAGCTGTTTTTT.

The J gene is TRBJ2-3, the V gene TRBV6-2 or TRBV6-3, with 9 nucleotides matching TRBD2. Trimming removed 5 bases from V and 2 bases from J; junction bases left unmatched: 8. The germline V gene encodes CDR1 MNHEY and CDR2 SVGEGT. The CDR3 runs to 16 residues. The CDR3 coding sequence is TGTGCCAGCAGTGACCTCAAGCGGGGGGTCACAGATACGCAGTATTTT. Translated, it gives CASSDLKRGVTDTQYF.

This clone occurred a few times. The genes are TRBV5-1 and TRBJ2-3; D may correspond to TRBD1 or TRBD2 (6 bases each). The CDR3 extends over 14 amino acids. Trimming removed 5 bases at V and 6 bases at J, with 16 bases between. Germline V gene sequence: CDR1 SGHRS, CDR2 YFSETQ. The CDR3 DNA is TGCGCCAGCAGTAGGACGGGGGCCCTGGATACGCAGTATTTT. Protein sequence: CASSRTGALDTQYF.

This clone was seen a few times. CDR3 residues: CASSEALFPAFF. As DNA, the CDR3 is TGTGCCAGCAGTGAAGCGCTCTTTCCCGCTTTCTTT. This chain uses TRBV6-1 with TRBJ1-1; D is uncertain. With 0 bases removed from V and 11 bases from J, the gap between germline ends came to 10 bases. Germline V gene sequence: CDR1 MNHNS, CDR2 SASEGT. This CDR3 comprises 12 residues.

This clone was counted a single time. The V and J genes are TRBV19 and TRBJ2-3; D not certain. Germline loops: CDR1 LNHDA, CDR2 SQIVND (reference sequence). Trimming removed 5 bases from V and 6 bases from J, with 12 bases in between. The CDR3 contains 13 residues. CDR3 bases: TGTGCCAGTAGTCCCCGACTCGAGGATACGCAGTATTTT. Translating it yields CASSPRLEDTQYF. The full variable domain, rest sourced from reference TRBV19 and TRBJ2-3, is DGGITQSPKYLFRKEGQNVTLSCEQNLNHDAMYWYRQDPGQGLRLIYYSQIVNDFQKGDIAEGYSVSREKKESFPLTVTSAQKNPTAFYLCASSPRLEDTQYFGPGTRLTVL.

The V and J genes are TRBV27 and TRBJ1-2; 8 positions match TRBD1. J lost 6 bases, V lost 5 bases, and 14 bases had no gene match. The CDR3 extends over 16 amino acids. Germline-derived CDR1 and CDR2 are MNHEY and SMNVEV (reference sequence). This chain's CDR3 is CASSPPPGQGKNGYTF. For the CDR3, the DNA is TGTGCCAGCAGTCCTCCCCCAGGACAGGGTAAAAATGGCTACACCTTC.

The chain uses TRBV5-6 and TRBJ1-1, with D perhaps matching TRBD1 (6 bases). This CDR3 is built from 14 residues. Trimming cost V 4 bases and J 5 bases, with 15 bases left between them. The germline V gene has CDR1 SGHDT and CDR2 YYEEEE. The CDR3 protein is CASSLVGDRTEAFF. The CDR3 nucleotides read TGTGCCAGCAGCCTCGTGGGTGACAGGACTGAAGCTTTCTTT.

The rearrangement links TRBV6-6 to TRBJ1-6; a weak D match, TRBD1 (5 bases). Trimming shortened V by 6 bases and J by 15 bases, and 15 bases separated the two germline ends. This CDR3 comprises 12 residues. Germline CDR1 MNHNY, CDR2 SVGAGI (reference sequence). The CDR3 is CASSLRGTGLHF. For the CDR3, the DNA is TGTGCCAGCAGCCTACGCGGGACCGGCCTCCACTTT.

This clone occurred a few times. The gene calls are TRBV19 and TRBJ2-6; no clear D gene. The CDR3 length is 14 residues. CDR1 and CDR2 from the germline V gene are LNHDA and SQIVND (reference sequence). The V and J ends lost 3 bases and 4 bases respectively, with 7 bases between them. The CDR3 DNA is TGTGCCAGTAGTATCCCCGGCGGGGCCAACGTCCTGACTTTC. This encodes CASSIPGGANVLTF.

The CDR3 loop is CASSPGQRTDTQYF. The CDR3 DNA is TGTGCCAGCTCACCGGGACAGCGCACAGATACGCAGTATTTT. The chain is built from TRBV18 and TRBJ2-3; 7 nucleotides line up with TRBD1. CDR1 and CDR2 from the germline V gene are KGHSH and LQKENI. With V trimmed by 3 bases and J by 1 base, 1 base remained unmatched. There are 14 residues in the CDR3. The variable domain in full, with the rest retrieved from reference TRBV18 and TRBJ2-3, is NAGVMQNPRHLVRRRGQEARLRCSPMKGHSHVYWYRQLPEEGLKFMVYLQKENIIDESGMPKERFSAEFPKEGPSILRIQQVVRGDSAAYFCASSPGQRTDTQYFGPGTRLTVL.